The 3 T cell receptor beta chains given below trace back to one sample, sequenced in a study of T cells in Graves' hyperthyroidism and ophthalmopathy (dated by TCRdb to about 2019). Library generation was performed with multiplex PCR. The sequencer was an Illumina HiSeq 2000. TCR beta CDR3 regions were amplified from RNA transcripts. The first round of RT-PCR for the TCR CDR3 was performed with the HTBI primer set and the Qiagen OneStep RT-PCR kit. The raw public data were reprocessed by TCRdb itself: fastp quality trimming at Q25, MiXCR clonotype calling, in-frame beta chains only. Rows matching on CDR3 protein sequence are summarized as one entry with the most common DNA and genes. For this sample there are 300,000 to 400,000 distinct CDR3 sequences; about 15% appear just once. The biggest ten clones account for roughly 9.6% of the sample. Material for sequencing was blood. All receptors derive from a woman in her sixties with Graves' hyperthyroidism.

V gene TRBV5-1 combines with J gene TRBJ2-3, with 11 bases that match TRBD2. The CDR3 is 17 residues long. V gave up 4 bases and J gave up 5 bases; unmatched junction bases: 12. Germline lookup yields CDR1 SGHRS and CDR2 YFSETQ. The CDR3 DNA reads TGCGCCAGCAGCCTTAATAGCGGGAGGGCGCGGAAAGATACGCAGTATTTT. This sequence encodes CASSLNSGRARKDTQYF.

This clonotype was observed many times. The J gene is TRBJ2-7, the V gene TRBV7-9; D is perhaps TRBD1 or TRBD2 (5 bases each). Between the trimmed V and J ends, which lost 4 bases and 1 base, there was a span of 14 bases. The length of the CDR3 is 15 residues. Germline V gene data show CDR1 as SEHNR and CDR2 as FQNEAQ (reference sequence). The CDR3 loop is CASSSGARKSYEQYF. CDR3 DNA: TGTGCCAGCAGCTCCGGGGCGAGAAAATCCTACGAGCAGTACTTC.

This clonotype was recorded at least ten times. The V call is TRBV5-1, the J call TRBJ2-7; D may be TRBD2 (6 bases). Looked up from germline, CDR1 is SGHRS and CDR2 is YFSETQ. The length of the CDR3 is 14 residues. V lost 2 bases and J 5 bases, leaving 14 bases between the germline ends. CDR3 nucleotides: TGCGCCAGCAGCTTAGGGACTGAAGGGGACGAGCAGTACTTC. Translated, it gives CASSLGTEGDEQYF.